This T cell receptor beta chain was retrieved from a study of blood T cell repertoires in COVID-19. Overall study context: Both acute and convalescent COVID-19 samples were obtained from the United States, Italy and Spain. From T cells, B-cell-depleted T cells, or PBMCs came the material, which was cDNA or gDNA.

V gave up 2 bases and J gave up 0 bases, with 7 bases separating them. CDR1 and CDR2 from the germline V gene are MDHEN and SYDVKM. The CDR3 has 14 amino acids. As processed by the authors: Cell counts per sample came from amplifying reference gene primers. Produced via immunoSEQ multiplex PCR; TCRdb's table is partial and in-frame only. From that table come the V and J calls and clone size; the DNA was used to work out D and trimming. The profile shows approximately 120,000 clones, roughly 79% of them singletons. The sample was peripheral blood. The rearrangement links TRBV28 to TRBJ1-2; no clear D gene. This clonotype originated in a human donor in a cohort sampled during active COVID-19. Here the CDR3 reads CASSLQSANYGYTF. DNA for the CDR3: TGTGCCAGCAGTTTACAAAGCGCTAACTATGGCTACACCTTC.